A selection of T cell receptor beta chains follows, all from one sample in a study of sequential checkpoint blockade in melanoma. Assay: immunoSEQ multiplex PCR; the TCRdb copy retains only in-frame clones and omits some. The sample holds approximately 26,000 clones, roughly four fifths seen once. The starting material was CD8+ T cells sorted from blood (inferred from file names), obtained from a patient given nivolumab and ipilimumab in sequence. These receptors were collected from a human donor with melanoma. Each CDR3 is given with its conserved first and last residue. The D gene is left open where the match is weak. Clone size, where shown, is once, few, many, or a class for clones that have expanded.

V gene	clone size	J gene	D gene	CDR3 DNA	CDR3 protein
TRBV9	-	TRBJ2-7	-	TGTGCCAGCAGCGTAGGAAAACTAGCCCACGAGCAGTACTTC	CASSVGKLAHEQYF
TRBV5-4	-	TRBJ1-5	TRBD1	TGTGCCAGCAGCGTGGACAGGGGTAGACATCAGCCCCAGCATTTT	CASSVDRGRHQPQHF
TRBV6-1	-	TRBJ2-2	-	TGTGCCACACCGGGACTTGACACCGGGGAGCTGTTTTTT	CATPGLDTGELFF
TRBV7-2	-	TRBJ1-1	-	TGTGCCAGCAGCTTGCGGGGGCGAGGTCCTAACACTGAAGCTTTCTTT	CASSLRGRGPNTEAFF
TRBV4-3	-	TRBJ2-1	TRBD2	TGCGCCAGCAGCCAAGATCTCGGAGCGGGAATCCCCTACAATGAGCAGTTCTTC	CASSQDLGAGIPYNEQFF
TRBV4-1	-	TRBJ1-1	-	TGCGCCAGCAGCCAAGAGAGGGAGGGGGGTACTGAAGCTTTCTTT	CASSQEREGGTEAFF
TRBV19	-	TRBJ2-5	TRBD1	TGTGCCAGTAGTAAGCCGGGACAGGGGCTCCAAGAGACCCAGTACTTC	CASSKPGQGLQETQYF
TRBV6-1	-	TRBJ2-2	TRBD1	TGTGCCAGCAGTGCCCAGGGGGACACCGGGGAGCTGTTTTTT	CASSAQGDTGELFF
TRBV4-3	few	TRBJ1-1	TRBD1	TGCGCCAGCAGCCAGGGACAGGCTGCGAACACTGAAGCTTTCTTT	CASSQGQAANTEAFF
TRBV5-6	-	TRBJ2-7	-	TGTGCCAGCAGCTTGGCTCTACCTTACGAGCAGTACTTC	CASSLALPYEQYF
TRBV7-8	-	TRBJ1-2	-	TGTGCCAGCAGCTTAGGGTGGGAGGGGTTCCCTAACTATGGCTACACCTTC	CASSLGWEGFPNYGYTF
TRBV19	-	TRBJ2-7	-	TGTGCCAGTAGTATCGGGAAGGGCCCTAGTCTCTTC	CASSIGKGPSLF
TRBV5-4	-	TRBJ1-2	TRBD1	TGTGCCAGCAGTCAGGGGGCGCAGGGCTACACCTTC	CASSQGAQGYTF
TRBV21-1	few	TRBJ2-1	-	TGTGCCAGCAGCAAAGCTCTAGCGGGAGGGCCAAAGTACAATGAGCAGTTCTTC	CASSKALAGGPKYNEQFF
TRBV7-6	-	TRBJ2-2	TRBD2	TGTGCCAGCAGCTTTTGGGCTAGCGGGCGGTCGAACACCGGGGAGCTGTTTTTT	CASSFWASGRSNTGELFF